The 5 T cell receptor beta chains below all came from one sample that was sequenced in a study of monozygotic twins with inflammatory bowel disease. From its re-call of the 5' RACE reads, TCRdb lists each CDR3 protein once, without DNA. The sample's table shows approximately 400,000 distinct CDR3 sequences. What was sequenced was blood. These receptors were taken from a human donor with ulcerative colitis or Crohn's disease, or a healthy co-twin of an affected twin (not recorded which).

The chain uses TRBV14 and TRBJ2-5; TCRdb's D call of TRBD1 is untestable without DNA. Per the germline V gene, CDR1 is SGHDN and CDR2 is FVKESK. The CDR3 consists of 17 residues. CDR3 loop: CASSPLERGRNRETQYF.

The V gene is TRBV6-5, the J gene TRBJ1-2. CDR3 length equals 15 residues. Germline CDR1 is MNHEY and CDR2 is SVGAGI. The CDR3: CASSTELTGEAGYTF.

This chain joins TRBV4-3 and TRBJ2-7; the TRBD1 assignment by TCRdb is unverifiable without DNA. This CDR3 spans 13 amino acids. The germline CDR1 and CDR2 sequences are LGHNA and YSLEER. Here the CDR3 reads CASSQGDTYEQYF.

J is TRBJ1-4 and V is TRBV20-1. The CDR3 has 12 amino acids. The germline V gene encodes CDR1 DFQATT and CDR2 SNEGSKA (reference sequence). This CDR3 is CSASSGHEKLFF.

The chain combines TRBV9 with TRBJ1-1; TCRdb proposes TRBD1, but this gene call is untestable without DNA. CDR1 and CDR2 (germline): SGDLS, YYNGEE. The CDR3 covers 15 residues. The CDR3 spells CASSVRPGVGTEAFF. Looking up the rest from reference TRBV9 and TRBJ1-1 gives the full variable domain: DSGVTQTPKHLITATGQRVTLRCSPRSGDLSVYWYQQSLDQGLQFLIQYYNGEERAKGNILERFSAQQFPDLHSELNLSSLELGDSALYFCASSVRPGVGTEAFFGQGTRLTVV.